A selection of T cell receptor beta chains follows, all from one sample in a study of blood T cell repertoires in COVID-19. Repertoires were generated with immunoSEQ multiplex PCR, while TCRdb's copy carries only in-frame clones and drops some. The sample shows 300,000 or so clones, over 80% of them seen only once. The sequenced sample was peripheral blood. The receptors come from a woman in her forties who had recovered from COVID-19. Both conserved end residues are part of each CDR3. A D gene is named only where the DNA matches it firmly. The listing skips clone size in some rows; elsewhere it reads once, few, many or a size class.

size,J,V,D,DNA,CDR3
.,TRBJ1-2,TRBV19,TRBD1,TGTGCCAGTAGTATTATACAGGGGTATGGCTACACCTTC,CASSIIQGYGYTF
.,TRBJ2-7,TRBV5-6,TRBD1,TGTGCCAGCAGCCCCCGGGGGACAGGTTTAGGAGAGCAGTACTTC,CASSPRGTGLGEQYF
.,TRBJ1-1,TRBV6-6,.,TGTGCCAGCAGTTACTTCTCCTCTGCTGAAGCTTTCTTT,CASSYFSSAEAFF
few,TRBJ1-3,TRBV9,.,TGTGCCAGCAGCGGCAGTGCGGGGGGCGGAAACACCATATATTTT,CASSGSAGGGNTIYF
.,TRBJ2-1,TRBV12-3/TRBV12-4,.,TGTGCCAGCAGTCGCGGACTTGGCGGTGAGCAGTTCTTC,CASSRGLGGEQFF
.,TRBJ2-5,TRBV7-9,TRBD2,TGTGCCAGCAGCTTAGGCCTAGCGGGGGGGATCCAAGAGACCCAGTACTTC,CASSLGLAGGIQETQYF
.,TRBJ1-5,TRBV6-6,.,TGTGCCAGCAGGCACTCAGGTTTTGGCAATCAGCCCCAGCATTTT,CASRHSGFGNQPQHF
.,TRBJ1-6,TRBV16,.,TGTGCCAGCAGCCGGTTGGGCTTAGAGTCACCCCTCCACTTT,CASSRLGLESPLHF
.,TRBJ1-1,TRBV18,TRBD1,TGTGCCAGCTCACCCCCGGGACAGGGGACCATGAACACTGAAGCTTTCTTT,CASSPPGQGTMNTEAFF
once,TRBJ1-5,TRBV21-1,.,TGTGCCAGCAGGAAGAAGGCAGGGAATCAGCCCCAGCATTTT,CASRKKAGNQPQHF
once,TRBJ2-5,TRBV5-1,.,TGCGCCAGCAGTTGGGGGGGCGCGGTTCGGGAGACCCAGTACTTC,CASSWGGAVRETQYF
.,TRBJ2-1,TRBV10-1,.,TGCGCCAGCAGCCCCCAGCCAGGGGATGAGCAGTTCTTC,CASSPQPGDEQFF
.,TRBJ2-1,TRBV19,TRBD2,TGTGCCAGTAGCGTACTAGCGGGGGGCCACAATGAGCAGTTCTTC,CASSVLAGGHNEQFF
.,TRBJ1-1,TRBV3-1/TRBV3-2,.,TGTGCCAGCAGCCCCGGGGGGGAGGCGCGGGGAGCTTTCTTT,CASSPGGEARGAFF
.,TRBJ1-2,TRBV5-8,.,TGTGCCAGCAGCTTGGCGGGCTACACCTTC,CASSLAGYTF
.,TRBJ2-5,TRBV5-6,TRBD2,TGTGCCAGCAGCTTGAGGCGGGGGGTTCTGAGAGAGACCCAGTACTTC,CASSLRRGVLRETQYF
.,TRBJ1-1,TRBV7-9,TRBD1,TGTGCCAGCAGCTTTACAGGGGTGACTGAAGCTTTCTTT,CASSFTGVTEAFF
.,TRBJ1-2,TRBV6-5,.,TGTGCCAGCAGTTACTCGACAGGCCAGATAAACTATGGCTACACCTTC,CASSYSTGQINYGYTF
.,TRBJ1-2,TRBV19,.,TGTGCCAGTCTCAGGGTGGACTATGGCTACACCTTC,CASLRVDYGYTF
.,TRBJ2-3,TRBV5-1,TRBD2,TGCGCCAGCAGTGTGACTAGCGGGAGCACAGATACGCAGTATTTT,CASSVTSGSTDTQYF
.,TRBJ1-6,TRBV4-2,.,TGTGCCAGCAGCCAAGATCTGGTTCGAGATTCACCCCTCCACTTT,CASSQDLVRDSPLHF
.,TRBJ1-4,TRBV19,.,TGTGCCAGTAGTATAGGAGGCACGGGGAATGAAAAACTGTTTTTT,CASSIGGTGNEKLFF
.,TRBJ1-2,TRBV5-5,TRBD1,TGTGCCAGCAGCCAAAGGGGACAGATTGGGCTCTATGGCTACACCTTC,CASSQRGQIGLYGYTF
.,TRBJ2-7,TRBV4-1,TRBD1,TGCGCCAGCAGCAGGGGGCCAGCCTACGAGCAGTACTTC,CASSRGPAYEQYF